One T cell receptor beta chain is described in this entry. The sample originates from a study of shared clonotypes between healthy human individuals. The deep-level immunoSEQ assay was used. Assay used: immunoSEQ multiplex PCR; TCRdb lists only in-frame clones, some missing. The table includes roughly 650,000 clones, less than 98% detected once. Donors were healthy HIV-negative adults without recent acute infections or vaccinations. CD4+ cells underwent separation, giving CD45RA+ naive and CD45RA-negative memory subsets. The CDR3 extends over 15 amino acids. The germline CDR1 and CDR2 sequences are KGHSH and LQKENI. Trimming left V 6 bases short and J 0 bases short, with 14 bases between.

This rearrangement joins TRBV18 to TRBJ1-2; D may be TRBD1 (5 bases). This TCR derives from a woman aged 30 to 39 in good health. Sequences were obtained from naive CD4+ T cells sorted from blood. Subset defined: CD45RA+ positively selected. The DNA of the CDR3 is TGTGCCAGCTCCCCTGGGACGGAAGCTAACTATGGCTACACCTTC. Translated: CASSPGTEANYGYTF. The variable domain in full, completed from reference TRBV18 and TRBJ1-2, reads NAGVMQNPRHLVRRRGQEARLRCSPMKGHSHVYWYRQLPEEGLKFMVYLQKENIIDESGMPKERFSAEFPKEGPSILRIQQVVRGDSAAYFCASSPGTEANYGYTFGSGTRLTVV.